Here is one TCR beta chain with its context. The antigen is not known. TCR beta libraries were prepared from cDNA with unique molecular identifiers. TCRdb reprocessed the PCR reads via MiXCR and lists one record per CDR3 protein. Of about 770,000 distinct CDR3 sequences listed, 40% to 55% are singletons. The data were obtained in a study of post-analysis software for immune sequencing data. Study-wide points: About 5 TRBV segments (TRBV5-6, TRBV5-1 and TRBV20-1 among them) occurred more frequently in patients than in controls.

The V and J ends lost 6 bases and 5 bases, in that order; junction bases with no gene match: 16. The CDR3 is made up of 16 amino acids. The germline CDR1 and CDR2 sequences are DFQATT and SNEGSKA (reference sequence). The material sequenced was blood. The origin of this receptor is a girl between 5 and 17 years old with multiple sclerosis. The chain uses TRBV20-1 and TRBJ2-1, with TRBD1 matching 7 bases. The CDR3 region is CSALTDRAANDNEQFF. The CDR3 DNA reads as TGCAGTGCACTAACAGACAGGGCGGCGAATGACAATGAGCAGTTCTTC.